These 30 T cell receptor beta chains were all obtained from the same sample, sequenced in a study of T cell changes during pregnancy in multiple sclerosis. Sequencing was performed with immunoSEQ multiplex PCR; in TCRdb, only in-frame clones are kept and a portion is missing. The sample lists some 97,000 clones, 90% to 95% seen once, with around 0.96% in the top ten. The source was peripheral blood, collected before pregnancy. The receptors stem from a female donor with multiple sclerosis, enrolled in a pregnancy study.

This CDR3 is CASSLGQGARDTQYF. The CDR3 DNA reads as TGTGCCAGCAGCTTGGGACAGGGGGCGCGAGATACGCAGTATTTT. This chain links TRBV11-2 with TRBJ2-3; TRBD1 agrees at 12 bases. The V segment lost 3 bases and the J segment 5 bases; nucleotides outside the gene matches: 3. Looked up from germline, CDR1 is SGHAT and CDR2 is FQNNGV. The CDR3 extends over 15 amino acids.

V is TRBV27 and J is TRBJ1-1; D perhaps matches TRBD1 (6 bases). With 4 bases removed from V and 0 bases from J, the gap between germline ends came to 6 bases. Germline CDR1 MNHEY, CDR2 SMNVEV (reference sequence). CDR3 length equals 13 residues. The CDR3 sequence is CASSWTVNTEAFF. In DNA, the CDR3 is TGTGCCAGCAGTTGGACAGTGAACACTGAAGCTTTCTTT.

The genes are TRBV5-1 and TRBJ2-3; weak D call: TRBD1 (5 bases). V shed 1 base and J shed 2 bases, with 11 bases lying between them. The CDR3 loop spans 15 amino acids. The germline gives CDR1 SGHRS, CDR2 YFSETQ. The CDR3 reads CASSLHRLFTDTQYF. CDR3 coding DNA: TGCGCCAGCAGCTTGCACAGGCTTTTCACAGATACGCAGTATTTT.

The rearrangement joins TRBV28 to TRBJ2-3, with a possible D match to TRBD2 (6 bases). The V gene's germline CDR1 is MDHEN and CDR2 SYDVKM. CDR3 length: 15 residues. V was clipped by 2 bases and J by 4 bases, with 13 bases between them. The CDR3 DNA is TGTGCCAGCAGTTTACCCCTCGCGGGACCAGATACGCAGTATTTT. Encoded protein: CASSLPLAGPDTQYF.

The chain carries TRBV5-4 and TRBJ1-2, with a weak D call TRBD1 (5 bases). This CDR3 has 17 amino acids. V was shortened by 0 bases and J by 1 base, with 16 bases between the two germline ends. Per germline, CDR1 SGHNT and CDR2 YYREEE (reference sequence). The CDR3 here is CASSLEGVRGFNYGYTF. The CDR3 region has the DNA TGTGCCAGCAGCTTGGAAGGGGTTCGAGGATTTAACTATGGCTACACCTTC.

This chain links TRBV4-1 with TRBJ2-2, with TRBD2 as a possible D gene (6 bases). V was trimmed by 4 bases and J by 7 bases, leaving 16 bases between them. CDR3 length: 15 residues. Germline CDR1 MGHRA, CDR2 YSYEKL. As DNA, the CDR3 is TGCGCCAGCAGCCGGTGGGCAGGAGGGGACGGGGAGCTGTTTTTT. Protein sequence: CASSRWAGGDGELFF.

V and J are TRBV11-3 and TRBJ2-7; D may be TRBD2 (5 bases). Looked up from germline, CDR1 is SGHNT and CDR2 is YENEEA. CDR3 length: 15 amino acids. Between the trimmed V and J ends, which lost 1 base and 1 base, there was a span of 11 bases. The CDR3 here is CASSLGVGDSYEQYF. CDR3 nucleotide sequence: TGTGCCAGCAGCTTAGGGGTCGGGGATTCCTACGAGCAGTACTTC.

This chain uses TRBV28 with TRBJ2-7; 14 positions match TRBD2. The CDR3 extends over 17 amino acids. Unmatched junction bases numbered 8, after V lost 4 bases and J lost 3 bases. Germline values: CDR1 MDHEN, CDR2 SYDVKM. CDR3 in DNA: TGTGCCAGCAGTTCTACCTCCGGGACTAGCGGGAGCTACGAGCAGTACTTC. Translated: CASSSTSGTSGSYEQYF.

The chain carries TRBV5-1 and TRBJ1-5, with TRBD1 as a possible D gene (6 bases). Trimming removed 4 bases at V and 7 bases at J, with 18 bases between. Germline CDR1 reads SGHRS; CDR2 reads YFSETQ. The CDR3 totals 15 residues. CDR3 sequence reads: CASSLTGGLGQPQHF. In DNA form, the CDR3 reads TGCGCCAGCAGCCTGACGGGGGGCTTAGGGCAGCCCCAGCATTTT.

The chain is built from TRBV10-3 and TRBJ1-5, with no clear D. Trimming took 5 bases from V and 2 from J, leaving 13 bases between them. Germline V gives CDR1 ENHRY, CDR2 SYGVKD. The length of the CDR3 is 15 residues. The CDR3 is CAISPGSEGNQPQHF. Here the CDR3 DNA reads TGTGCCATCAGTCCCGGGTCCGAGGGCAATCAGCCCCAGCATTTT.

V usage is TRBV7-6 and J usage is TRBJ2-7, with D perhaps matching TRBD2 (6 bases). The ends were cut back, 3 bases at V and 0 bases at J, with 12 bases in the middle. The CDR3 is 15 residues long. Germline assignment: CDR1 SGHVS and CDR2 FNYEAQ. The CDR3 DNA reads as TGTGCCAGCAGCTTCGGTGGGGGGTCCTCCTACGAGCAGTACTTC. It encodes CASSFGGGSSYEQYF. The entire variable domain, with the rest obtained from reference TRBV7-6 and TRBJ2-7, is as follows: GAGVSQSPRYKVTKRGQDVALRCDPISGHVSLYWYRQALGQGPEFLTYFNYEAQQDKSGLPNDRFSAERPEGSISTLTIQRTEQRDSAMYRCASSFGGGSSYEQYFGPGTRLTVT.

J is TRBJ2-5 and V is TRBV7-2, with 10 bases that match TRBD1. The CDR3 sequence is 14 residues long. Germline V CDR1 and CDR2: SGHTA, FQGNSA. The ends lost 5 bases at V and 4 bases at J; junction bases unmatched: 4. As DNA, the CDR3 is TGTGCCAGCAGCGAGGACAGGGGGAGAGAGACCCAGTACTTC. Translated, it gives CASSEDRGRETQYF.

The rearrangement joins TRBV14 to TRBJ2-7; maybe TRBD1 (5 bases). Germline assignment: CDR1 SGHDN and CDR2 FVKESK. This CDR3 spans 16 amino acids. With 3 bases removed from V and 0 bases from J, the gap between germline ends came to 15 bases. This chain's CDR3 is CASSQRQQASSYEQYF. The CDR3 DNA reads as TGTGCCAGCAGCCAGCGGCAACAGGCGAGCTCCTACGAGCAGTACTTC.

The chain is built from TRBV5-4 and TRBJ1-5, with 8 bases matching TRBD1. Germline assignment: CDR1 SGHNT and CDR2 YYREEE (reference sequence). This CDR3 has 14 residues. The trim removed 0 bases at V and 5 bases at J, leaving 1 base unmatched. The CDR3, as DNA: TGTGCCAGCAGCTTGGACAGGGGGGATCAGCCCCAGCATTTT. Its translation: CASSLDRGDQPQHF.

The chain carries TRBV27 and TRBJ2-7; the D gene is possibly TRBD1 (5 bases). In germline, CDR1 is MNHEY, CDR2 SMNVEV (reference sequence). Trimming pared 7 bases from V and 4 bases from J, leaving 17 bases between. The CDR3 consists of 14 residues. The CDR3 here is CASKVPGPSYEQYF. Written as DNA, the CDR3 is TGTGCCAGCAAGGTGCCAGGGCCTTCATACGAGCAGTACTTC.

The chain couples TRBV28 to TRBJ1-2; D ambiguous. CDR3 length: 15 residues. V lost 6 bases and J 0 bases, leaving 14 bases between the germline ends. CDR1 is MDHEN and CDR2 is SYDVKM in the germline V gene. The CDR3 protein is CASRSPGEANYGYTF. The CDR3 nucleotides are TGTGCCAGCAGATCCCCTGGAGAAGCTAACTATGGCTACACCTTC.

This rearrangement joins TRBV7-2 to TRBJ2-1; 10 bases are shared with TRBD2. CDR1 and CDR2 (germline): SGHTA, FQGNSA. There are 15 residues in the CDR3. The V gene end was trimmed by 6 bases and the J gene end by 3 bases; junction bases not matched to a gene: 5. DNA of the CDR3: TGTGCCAGCAGTCCACAGCGGGAGGGCTACAATGAGCAGTTCTTC. Its translation: CASSPQREGYNEQFF.

This clone was recorded a few times. The chain has TRBV6-6 and TRBJ1-2; a possible D gene is TRBD1 (6 bases). Germline V gene lookup returns CDR1 MNHNY and CDR2 SVGAGI (reference sequence). V was shortened by 6 bases and J by 2 bases, with 16 bases between the two germline ends. CDR3 length: 15 residues. The CDR3 here is CASSTNRDRNYGYTF. The CDR3 DNA reads TGTGCCAGCAGCACTAACAGGGACCGAAACTATGGCTACACCTTC.

V usage is TRBV4-1 and J usage is TRBJ2-1, with 7 bases lining up with TRBD2. V dropped 0 bases and J dropped 7; count of bases not matched to a gene: 12. The germline CDR1 and CDR2 sequences are MGHRA and YSYEKL. The CDR3 spans 17 residues. The CDR3 sequence: CASSQEKELAGRNEQFF. The CDR3 DNA sequence: TGCGCCAGCAGCCAAGAAAAGGAGTTAGCGGGTAGGAATGAGCAGTTCTTC.

V is TRBV5-1 and J is TRBJ2-7; D not resolved. The length of the CDR3 is 14 residues. Between the trimmed V and J ends, which lost 0 bases and 1 base, there was a span of 8 bases. CDR1 and CDR2 from the germline V gene are SGHRS and YFSETQ. This CDR3 is CASSLVPDSYEQYF. The CDR3 DNA is TGCGCCAGCAGCTTGGTACCAGATTCCTACGAGCAGTACTTC. Using reference TRBV5-1 and TRBJ2-7 for the parts outside the CDR3, the full variable domain is KAGVTQTPRYLIKTRGQQVTLSCSPISGHRSVSWYQQTPGQGLQFLFEYFSETQRNKGNFPGRFSGRQFSNSRSEMNVSTLELGDSALYLCASSLVPDSYEQYFGPGTRLTVT.

V usage is TRBV18 and J usage is TRBJ1-1; no clear D. The V gene lost 1 base and the J gene lost 0 bases, with 12 bases spanning the gap. This CDR3 is built from 16 residues. CDR1 and CDR2 (germline): KGHSH, LQKENI. For the CDR3, the DNA is TGTGCCAGCTCACCACGGTCCGCGGGATTGAACACTGAAGCTTTCTTT. Protein: CASSPRSAGLNTEAFF. Supplemented by reference TRBV18 and TRBJ1-1, the full variable domain reads NAGVMQNPRHLVRRRGQEARLRCSPMKGHSHVYWYRQLPEEGLKFMVYLQKENIIDESGMPKERFSAEFPKEGPSILRIQQVVRGDSAAYFCASSPRSAGLNTEAFFGQGTRLTVV.

This clone was detected a few times. The rearrangement links TRBV5-1 to TRBJ1-5; TRBD1 is a possible D gene (5 bases). The CDR3 is made up of 15 amino acids. Germline assignment: CDR1 SGHRS and CDR2 YFSETQ. Trimming took 1 base from V and 3 from J, leaving 11 bases between them. The chain's CDR3 is CASSLMGGDNQPQHF. DNA for the CDR3: TGCGCCAGCAGCTTGATGGGAGGGGACAATCAGCCCCAGCATTTT.

The gene calls are TRBV19 and TRBJ2-7, with D uncertain. V was pared by 3 bases and J by 2 bases, with 8 bases between. Per germline, CDR1 LNHDA and CDR2 SQIVND (reference sequence). The CDR3 length is 13 residues. DNA for the CDR3: TGTGCCAGTAGTATCACAGACCCCTACGAGCAGTACTTC. The encoded protein is CASSITDPYEQYF.

This chain uses TRBV4-1 with TRBJ2-7; D not certain. Trimming cost V 3 bases and J 0 bases, with 9 bases left between them. CDR3 length equals 14 residues. CDR1 and CDR2 (germline): MGHRA, YSYEKL. The CDR3 sequence: CASSQSVTSYEQYF. The CDR3 DNA is TGCGCCAGCAGCCAGTCGGTCACCTCCTACGAGCAGTACTTC.

This rearrangement joins TRBV7-6 to TRBJ2-7, with D tentatively TRBD1 (6 bases). The CDR3 covers 14 residues. CDR1 and CDR2 from the germline V gene are SGHVS and FNYEAQ. Trimming cost V 0 bases and J 2 bases, with 8 bases left between them. DNA for the CDR3: TGTGCCAGCAGCTTAGCAGGGGGAACCTACGAGCAGTACTTC. As protein: CASSLAGGTYEQYF.

This chain joins TRBV6-1 and TRBJ2-1, with 12 bases identical to TRBD2. V shed 4 bases, J shed 5 bases, and the junction held 6 bases outside the gene matches. CDR1 MNHNS and CDR2 SASEGT come from the germline V gene. The CDR3 consists of 16 residues. As DNA, the CDR3 is TGTGCCAGCAGTGCAGTTAGGACTAGCGGGAACAATGAGCAGTTCTTC. Protein product: CASSAVRTSGNNEQFF.

The chain is built from TRBV27 and TRBJ2-1; 7 positions match TRBD1. V dropped 3 bases and J dropped 1; count of bases not matched to a gene: 0. This CDR3 contains 14 residues. Per germline, CDR1 MNHEY and CDR2 SMNVEV (reference sequence). The chain's CDR3 is CASSFRGSYNEQFF. The CDR3 region has the DNA TGTGCCAGCAGTTTCAGGGGGTCCTACAATGAGCAGTTCTTC.

The chain couples TRBV27 to TRBJ2-7; 8 bases agree with TRBD1. CDR1 and CDR2 (germline): MNHEY, SMNVEV (reference sequence). The length of the CDR3 is 13 residues. The J segment lost 3 bases and the V segment lost 4 bases, leaving 2 bases of the junction unmatched. This CDR3 reads CASSWGQDYEQYF. The CDR3 nucleotides are TGTGCCAGCAGTTGGGGACAGGACTACGAGCAGTACTTC.

The V gene is TRBV30, the J gene TRBJ1-2; 8 bases line up with TRBD1. The CDR3 covers 18 residues. V shed 1 base, J shed 2 bases, and the junction held 15 bases outside the gene matches. CDR1 and CDR2 (germline): GTSNPN, SVGIG (reference sequence). The chain's CDR3 is CAWSGFNQGARANYGYTF. The DNA for the CDR3 is TGTGCCTGGAGTGGTTTCAACCAGGGGGCGCGTGCCAACTATGGCTACACCTTC.

The chain employs TRBV13 and TRBJ1-3; 7 nucleotides align to TRBD1. V lost 6 bases to trimming and J lost 1 base; unmatched junction nucleotides: 15. CDR3 size: 18 residues. Per germline, CDR1 PRHDT and CDR2 FYEKMQ (reference sequence). The DNA for the CDR3 is TGTGCCAGCAGGGTCGCGACAGGGATCATAGAGTCTGGAAACACCATATATTTT. Residues: CASRVATGIIESGNTIYF.